This TCR beta chain was documented in a study of T cell clonotyping in hematopoietic cell transplantation. Findings of the study overall: Few recipient clonotypes overlapped donors; over 97% were de novo at given depth.

The V gene end was trimmed by 3 bases and the J gene end by 7 bases; junction bases not matched to a gene: 8. The CDR3 extends over 15 amino acids. CDR1 is SGHTA, CDR2 FQGTGA, per germline. Measured with immunoSEQ multiplex PCR; TCRdb has only the in-frame clones, and not every one. The sample has fewer than 20,000 clones; 60% to 85% are singletons. In the case of this clone: The target antigen is unknown.

The genes are TRBV7-3 and TRBJ2-5; TRBD2 matches at 10 bases. This receptor was taken from a woman in her sixties in good health. Some clones in this sample may be carry-over from other donors' samples. Material: peripheral blood mononuclear cells. CDR3 nucleotides: TGTGCCAGCAGCTTCAAAGCGGGAGGGGCAGGGACCCAGTACTTC. This encodes CASSFKAGGAGTQYF.